The 8 T cell receptor beta chains presented below share a single source sample, sequenced in a study of cytomegalovirus exposure and HLA in healthy donors (dated by TCRdb to the late 2010s). The library was built by means of the immunoSEQ multiplex PCR assay. A mixture of 60 forward primers for TCR Vbeta segments and 13 reverse primers for TCR Jbeta segments was used in the multiplex PCR. TCRdb obtained this table from immuneACCESS and retained in-frame rearrangements with V and J assigned. These tables miss some clones; where compared with another copy, unresolved V genes account for less than half of the shortfall, and the remainder is unexplained. This sample holds 150,000 to 200,000 clones; 76% were observed only once. Of the sample, 3% to 4% falls within the top ten clones. Sequenced: PBMCs. All receptors derive from a male donor in good health and CMV-seronegative.

The chain employs TRBV28 and TRBJ2-1, with 7 bases aligning to TRBD2. The germline V gene has CDR1 MDHEN and CDR2 SYDVKM. V trimming: 6 bases; J trimming: 4 bases; junction bases outside the gene matches: 9. The CDR3 is 15 amino acids. CDR3: CASSSLADLYNEQFF. Here the CDR3 DNA reads TGTGCCAGCAGCAGTCTAGCGGATTTGTACAATGAGCAGTTCTTC.

The chain recombines TRBV10-3 with TRBJ2-1; 7 bases line up with TRBD1. J lost 0 bases, V lost 10 bases, and 6 bases had no gene match. The CDR3 consists of 14 residues. Germline V gives CDR1 ENHRY, CDR2 SYGVKD. The CDR3 sequence: CATRQGSSYNEQFF. CDR3 DNA: TGTGCCACCCGACAGGGAAGCTCCTACAATGAGCAGTTCTTC.

As DNA, the CDR3 is TGCAGCGTTGAAGGGCTACAGGGGGAGACCCAGTACTTC. Protein product: CSVEGLQGETQYF. The genes are TRBV29-1 and TRBJ2-5, with 7 bases identical to TRBD1. CDR3 length: 13 residues. Germline V CDR1 and CDR2: SQVTM, ANQGSEA. The junction had 4 bases not matched to a gene; V was cut back by 1 base and J by 5 bases.

To note about this clone: A junction end diverges from the germline sequence, so it may reflect a read error. The rearrangement links TRBV29-1 to TRBJ1-1; D not resolved. There are 10 residues in the CDR3. From germline, CDR1 is SQVTM and CDR2 ANQGSEA. The CDR3 bases are TGCAGCGCGGTGAAGACTGAAGCTTTCTTT. It is translated as CSAVKTEAFF.

The chain employs TRBV7-9 and TRBJ2-7; weak D call: TRBD1 (6 bases). The V end was cut by 7 bases, the J end by 2 bases, with 21 bases between. In germline, CDR1 is SEHNR, CDR2 FQNEAQ (reference sequence). The CDR3 totals 16 residues. CDR3 DNA: TGTGCCAGCACAACAGGGACATCCCGAACAGCCTACGAGCAGTACTTC. Translation: CASTTGTSRTAYEQYF.

The rearrangement joins TRBV7-2 to TRBJ2-3; the match to TRBD1 covers 7 bases. The J segment lost 5 bases and the V segment lost 4 bases, leaving 3 bases of the junction unmatched. The germline CDR1 and CDR2 sequences are SGHTA and FQGNSA. The CDR3 runs 13 residues. The CDR3 nucleotides read TGTGCCAGCAGCTATCGGACAGGAGATACGCAGTATTTT. This sequence encodes CASSYRTGDTQYF.

The CDR3, as DNA: TGCAGCGTTGAAGGATTCATGGGGGGATTCATAGAGACCCAGTACTTC. This sequence encodes CSVEGFMGGFIETQYF. The chain joins TRBV29-1 to TRBJ2-5; D is possibly TRBD2 (6 bases). The germline V gene encodes CDR1 SQVTM and CDR2 ANQGSEA. The CDR3 extends over 16 amino acids. Trimming pared 1 base from V and 4 bases from J, leaving 19 bases between.

This chain uses TRBV7-9 with TRBJ1-1; D unresolved. Trimming took 4 bases from V and 1 from J, leaving 16 bases between them. The CDR3 consists of 16 residues. Germline CDR1 is SEHNR and CDR2 is FQNEAQ (reference sequence). CDR3 nucleotide sequence: TGTGCCAGCAGCTCAGAACCCGGACGGGGGAACACTGAAGCTTTCTTT. As protein: CASSSEPGRGNTEAFF.